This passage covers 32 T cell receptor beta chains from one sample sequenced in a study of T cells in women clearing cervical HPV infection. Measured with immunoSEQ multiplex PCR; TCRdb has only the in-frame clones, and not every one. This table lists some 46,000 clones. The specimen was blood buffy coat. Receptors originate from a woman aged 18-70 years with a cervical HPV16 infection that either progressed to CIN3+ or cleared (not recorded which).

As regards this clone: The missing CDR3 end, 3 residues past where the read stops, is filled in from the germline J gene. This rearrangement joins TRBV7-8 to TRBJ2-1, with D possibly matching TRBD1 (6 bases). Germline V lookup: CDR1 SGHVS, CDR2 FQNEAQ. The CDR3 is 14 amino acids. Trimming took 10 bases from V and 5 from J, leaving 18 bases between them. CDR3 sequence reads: CATHSGVNNNEQFF. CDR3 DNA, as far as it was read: TGTGCCACCCACTCAGGGGTCAATAACAATGAG.

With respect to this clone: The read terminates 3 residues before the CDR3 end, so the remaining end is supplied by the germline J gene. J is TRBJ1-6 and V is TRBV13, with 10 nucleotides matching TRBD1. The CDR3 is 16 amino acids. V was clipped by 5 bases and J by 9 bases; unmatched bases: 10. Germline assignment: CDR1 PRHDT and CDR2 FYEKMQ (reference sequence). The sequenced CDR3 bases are TGTGCCAGCAGCGAACAGACAGGGGGCTCTTCTTCACCC. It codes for CASSEQTGGSSSP. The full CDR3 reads CASSEQTGGSSSPLHF.

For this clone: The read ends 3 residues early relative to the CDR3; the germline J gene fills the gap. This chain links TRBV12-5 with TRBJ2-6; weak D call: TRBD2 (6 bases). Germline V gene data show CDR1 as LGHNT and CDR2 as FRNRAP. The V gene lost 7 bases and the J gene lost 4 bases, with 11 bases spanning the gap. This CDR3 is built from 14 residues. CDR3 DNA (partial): TGTGCTAGTGCCCGGACTACCGGGGCCAACGTC. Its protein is CASARTTGANV. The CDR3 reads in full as CASARTTGANVLTF.

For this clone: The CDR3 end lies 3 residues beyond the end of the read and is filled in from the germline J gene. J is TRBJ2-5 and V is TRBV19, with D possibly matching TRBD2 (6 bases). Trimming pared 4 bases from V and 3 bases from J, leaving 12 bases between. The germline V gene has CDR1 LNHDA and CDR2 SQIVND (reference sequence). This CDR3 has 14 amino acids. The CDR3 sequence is CASSTYGGKETQYF. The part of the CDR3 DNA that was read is TGTGCCAGTAGTACGTACGGGGGAAAAGAGACC.

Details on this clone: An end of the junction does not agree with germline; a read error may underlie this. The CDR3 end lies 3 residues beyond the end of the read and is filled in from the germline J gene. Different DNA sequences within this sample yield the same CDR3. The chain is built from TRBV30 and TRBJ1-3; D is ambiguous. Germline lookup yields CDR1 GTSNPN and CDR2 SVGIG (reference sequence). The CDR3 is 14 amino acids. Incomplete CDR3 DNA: TGTGCCTGGAATATTGCGGGCTCTGGAAACACA. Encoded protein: CAWNIAGSGNT. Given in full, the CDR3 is CAWNIAGSGNTIYF.

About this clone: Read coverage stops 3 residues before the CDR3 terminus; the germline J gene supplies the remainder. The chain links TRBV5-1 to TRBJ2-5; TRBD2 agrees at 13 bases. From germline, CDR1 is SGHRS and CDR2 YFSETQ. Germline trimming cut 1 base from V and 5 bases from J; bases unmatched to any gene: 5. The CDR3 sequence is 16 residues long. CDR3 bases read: TGCGCCAGCAGCTTGACTAGCGGGGGGGCCGAGGAGACC. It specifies CASSLTSGGAEET. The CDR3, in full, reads CASSLTSGGAEETQYF.

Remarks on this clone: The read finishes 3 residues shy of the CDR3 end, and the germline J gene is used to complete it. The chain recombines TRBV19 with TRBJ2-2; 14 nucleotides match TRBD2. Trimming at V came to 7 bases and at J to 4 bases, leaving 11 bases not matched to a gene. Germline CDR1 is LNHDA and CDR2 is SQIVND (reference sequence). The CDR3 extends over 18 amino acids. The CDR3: CASTIGLAGGRVTGELFF. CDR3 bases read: TGTGCCAGTACCATAGGACTAGCGGGGGGCCGGGTCACCGGGGAG.

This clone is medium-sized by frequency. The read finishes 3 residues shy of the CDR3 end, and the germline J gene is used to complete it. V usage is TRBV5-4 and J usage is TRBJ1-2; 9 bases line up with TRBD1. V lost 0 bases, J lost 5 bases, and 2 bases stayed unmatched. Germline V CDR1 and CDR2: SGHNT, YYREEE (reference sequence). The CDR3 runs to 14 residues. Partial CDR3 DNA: TGTGCCAGCAGCTTGGGACAGGGGGATTATGGC. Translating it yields CASSLGQGDYG. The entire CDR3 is CASSLGQGDYGYTF.

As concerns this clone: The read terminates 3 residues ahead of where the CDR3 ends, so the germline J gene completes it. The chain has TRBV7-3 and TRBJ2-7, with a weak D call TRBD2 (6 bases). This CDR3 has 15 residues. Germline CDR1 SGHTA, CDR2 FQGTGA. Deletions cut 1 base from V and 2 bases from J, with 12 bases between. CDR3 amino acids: CASSLMGGIPYEQYF. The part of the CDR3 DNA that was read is TGTGCCAGCAGCTTAATGGGCGGGATCCCCTACGAG.

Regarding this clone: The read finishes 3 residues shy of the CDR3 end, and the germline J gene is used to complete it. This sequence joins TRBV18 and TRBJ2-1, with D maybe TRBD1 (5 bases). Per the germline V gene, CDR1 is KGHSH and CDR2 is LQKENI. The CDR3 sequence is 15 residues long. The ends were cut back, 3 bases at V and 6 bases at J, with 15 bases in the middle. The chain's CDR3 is CASSPGLGLGNEQFF. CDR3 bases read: TGTGCCAGCTCACCGGGGCTTGGGCTTGGCAATGAG.

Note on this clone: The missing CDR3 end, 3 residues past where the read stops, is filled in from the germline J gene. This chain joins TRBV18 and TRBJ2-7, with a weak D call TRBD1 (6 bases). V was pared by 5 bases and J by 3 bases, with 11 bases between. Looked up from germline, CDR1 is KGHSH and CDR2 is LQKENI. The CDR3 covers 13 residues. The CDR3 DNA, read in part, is TGTGCCAGCTCAGGACAACAGGGCTACGAG. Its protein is CASSGQQGYE. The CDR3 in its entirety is CASSGQQGYEQYF.

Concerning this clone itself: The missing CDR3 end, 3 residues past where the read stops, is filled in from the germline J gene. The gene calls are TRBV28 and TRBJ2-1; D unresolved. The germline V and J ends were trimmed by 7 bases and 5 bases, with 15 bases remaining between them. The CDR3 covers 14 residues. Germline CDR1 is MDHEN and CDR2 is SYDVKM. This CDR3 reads CASTQETINNEQFF. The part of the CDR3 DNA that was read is TGTGCCAGCACCCAGGAGACCATCAACAATGAG. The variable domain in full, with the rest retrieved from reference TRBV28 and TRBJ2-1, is DVKVTQSSRYLVKRTGEKVFLECVQDMDHENMFWYRQDPGLGLRLIYFSYDVKMKEKGDIPEGYSVSREKKERFSLILESASTNQTSMYLCASTQETINNEQFFGPGTRLTVL.

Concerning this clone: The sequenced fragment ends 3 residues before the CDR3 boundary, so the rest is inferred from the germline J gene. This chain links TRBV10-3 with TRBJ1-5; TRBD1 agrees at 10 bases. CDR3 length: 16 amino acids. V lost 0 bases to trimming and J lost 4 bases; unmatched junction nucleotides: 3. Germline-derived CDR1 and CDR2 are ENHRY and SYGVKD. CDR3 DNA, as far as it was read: TGTGCCATCAGTGAGTCGGGGACAGGGGTTAATCAGCCC. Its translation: CAISESGTGVNQP. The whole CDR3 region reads CAISESGTGVNQPQHF.

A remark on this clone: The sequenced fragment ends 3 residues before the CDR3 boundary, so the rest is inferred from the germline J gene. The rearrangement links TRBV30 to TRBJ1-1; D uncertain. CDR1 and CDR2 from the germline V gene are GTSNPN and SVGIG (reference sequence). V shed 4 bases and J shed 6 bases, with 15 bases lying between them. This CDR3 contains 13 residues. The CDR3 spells CAWTPGLRSEAFF. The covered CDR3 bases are TGTGCCTGGACCCCGGGTCTGCGGTCTGAA.

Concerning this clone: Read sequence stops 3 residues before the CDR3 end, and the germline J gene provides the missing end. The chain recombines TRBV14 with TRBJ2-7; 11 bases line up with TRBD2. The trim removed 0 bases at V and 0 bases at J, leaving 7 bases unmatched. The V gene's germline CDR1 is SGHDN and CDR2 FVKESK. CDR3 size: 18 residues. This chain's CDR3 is CASSQDSPTSGSSYEQYF. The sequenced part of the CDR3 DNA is TGTGCCAGCAGCCAAGATTCTCCCACTAGCGGGAGCTCCTACGAG.

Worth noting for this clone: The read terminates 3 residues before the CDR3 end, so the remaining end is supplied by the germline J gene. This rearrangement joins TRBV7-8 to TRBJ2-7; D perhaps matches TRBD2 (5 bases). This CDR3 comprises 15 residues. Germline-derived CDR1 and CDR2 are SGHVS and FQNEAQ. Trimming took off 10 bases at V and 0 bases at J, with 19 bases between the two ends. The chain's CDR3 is CATEGDPPSSYEQYF. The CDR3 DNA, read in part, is TGTGCCACCGAGGGTGACCCCCCCAGCTCCTACGAG.

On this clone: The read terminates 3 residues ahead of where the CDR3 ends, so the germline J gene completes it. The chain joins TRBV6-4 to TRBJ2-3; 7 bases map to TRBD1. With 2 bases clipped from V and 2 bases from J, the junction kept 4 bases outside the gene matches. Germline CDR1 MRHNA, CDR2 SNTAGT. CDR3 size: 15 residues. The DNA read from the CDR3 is TGTGCCAGCAGTGACGCTCAGGGGGACACAGATACG. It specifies CASSDAQGDTDT. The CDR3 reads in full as CASSDAQGDTDTQYF.

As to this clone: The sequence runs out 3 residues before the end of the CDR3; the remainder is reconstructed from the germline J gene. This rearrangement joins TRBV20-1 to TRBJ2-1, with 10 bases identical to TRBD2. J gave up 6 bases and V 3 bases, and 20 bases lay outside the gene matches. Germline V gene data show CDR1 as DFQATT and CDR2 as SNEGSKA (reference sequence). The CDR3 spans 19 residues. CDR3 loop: CSASSGLAGVLTMGNEQFF. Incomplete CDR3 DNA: TGCAGTGCTAGCTCCGGTCTAGCGGGAGTATTAACAATGGGCAATGAG.

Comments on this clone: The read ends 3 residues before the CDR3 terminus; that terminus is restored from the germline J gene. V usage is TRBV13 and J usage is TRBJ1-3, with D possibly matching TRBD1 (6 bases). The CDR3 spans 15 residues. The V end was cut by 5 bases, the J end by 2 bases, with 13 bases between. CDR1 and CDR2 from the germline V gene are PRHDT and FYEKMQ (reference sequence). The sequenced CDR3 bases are TGTGCCAGCAGCAAAAGAGGGACACCTGGAAACACC. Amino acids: CASSKRGTPGNT. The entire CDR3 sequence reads CASSKRGTPGNTIYF.

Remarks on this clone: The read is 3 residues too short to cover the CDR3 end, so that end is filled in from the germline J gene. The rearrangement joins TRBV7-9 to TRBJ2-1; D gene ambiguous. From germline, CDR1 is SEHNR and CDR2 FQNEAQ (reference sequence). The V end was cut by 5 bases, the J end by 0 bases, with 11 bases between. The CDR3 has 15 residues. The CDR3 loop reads CASSPILVSYNEQFF. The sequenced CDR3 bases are TGTGCCAGCAGCCCCATTCTAGTCTCCTACAATGAG.

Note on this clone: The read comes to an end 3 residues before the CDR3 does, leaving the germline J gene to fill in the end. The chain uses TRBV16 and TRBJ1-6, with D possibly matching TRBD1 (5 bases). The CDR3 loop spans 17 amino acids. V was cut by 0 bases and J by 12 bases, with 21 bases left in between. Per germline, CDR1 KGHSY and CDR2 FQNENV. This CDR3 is CASSQSNQWRADRPLHF. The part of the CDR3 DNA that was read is TGTGCCAGCAGCCAATCTAATCAGTGGCGCGCCGACAGACCC. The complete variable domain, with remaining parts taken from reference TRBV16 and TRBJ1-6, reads GEEVAQTPKHLVRGEGQKAKLYCAPIKGHSYVFWYQQVLKNEFKFLISFQNENVFDETGMPKERFSAKCLPNSPCSLEIQATKLEDSAVYFCASSQSNQWRADRPLHFGNGTRLTVT.

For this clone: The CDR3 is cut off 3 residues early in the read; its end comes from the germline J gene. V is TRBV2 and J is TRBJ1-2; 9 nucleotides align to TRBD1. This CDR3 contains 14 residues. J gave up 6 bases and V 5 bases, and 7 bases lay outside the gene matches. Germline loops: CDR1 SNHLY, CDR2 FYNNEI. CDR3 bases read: TGTGCCAGCAGTTTCGACAGGGGGATAGATGGC. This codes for CASSFDRGIDG. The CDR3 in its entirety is CASSFDRGIDGYTF.

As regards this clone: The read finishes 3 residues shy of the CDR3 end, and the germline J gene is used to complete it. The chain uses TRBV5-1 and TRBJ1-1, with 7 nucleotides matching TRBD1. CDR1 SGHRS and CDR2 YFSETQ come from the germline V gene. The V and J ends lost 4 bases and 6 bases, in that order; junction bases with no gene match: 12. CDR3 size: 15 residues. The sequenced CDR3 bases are TGCGCCAGCAGCGATCAGACAGGGCGGGTGGCTGAA. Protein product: CASSDQTGRVAE. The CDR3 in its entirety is CASSDQTGRVAEAFF.

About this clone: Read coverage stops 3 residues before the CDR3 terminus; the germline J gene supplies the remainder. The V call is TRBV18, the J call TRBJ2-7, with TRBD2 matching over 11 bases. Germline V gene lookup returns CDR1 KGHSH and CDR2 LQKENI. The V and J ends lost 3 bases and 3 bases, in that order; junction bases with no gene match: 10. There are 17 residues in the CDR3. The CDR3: CASSPPGISGRDYEQYF. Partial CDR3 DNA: TGTGCCAGCTCACCCCCCGGAATTAGCGGGAGGGACTACGAG.

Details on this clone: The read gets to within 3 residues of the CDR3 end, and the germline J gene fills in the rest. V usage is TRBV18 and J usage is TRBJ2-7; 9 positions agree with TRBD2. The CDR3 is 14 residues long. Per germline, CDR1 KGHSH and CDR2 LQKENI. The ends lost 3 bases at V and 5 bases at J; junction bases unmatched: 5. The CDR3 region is CASSPGLAGNEQYF. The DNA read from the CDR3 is TGTGCCAGCTCACCGGGACTAGCAGGGAACGAG.

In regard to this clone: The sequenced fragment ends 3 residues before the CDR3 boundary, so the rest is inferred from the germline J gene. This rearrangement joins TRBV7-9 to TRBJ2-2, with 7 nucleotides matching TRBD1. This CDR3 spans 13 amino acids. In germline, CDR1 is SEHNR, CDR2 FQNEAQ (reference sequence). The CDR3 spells CASRTGTAEKLFF. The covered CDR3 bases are TGTGCCAGCAGAACCGGGACAGCCGAAAAG.

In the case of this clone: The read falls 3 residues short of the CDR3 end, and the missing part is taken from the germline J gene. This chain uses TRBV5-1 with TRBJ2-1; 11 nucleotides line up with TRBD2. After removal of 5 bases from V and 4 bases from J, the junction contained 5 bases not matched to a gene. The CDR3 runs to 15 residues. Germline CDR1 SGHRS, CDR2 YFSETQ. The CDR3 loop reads CASSSLAGAYNEQFF. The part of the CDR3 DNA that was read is TGCGCCAGCAGTTCACTAGCGGGAGCATACAATGAG.

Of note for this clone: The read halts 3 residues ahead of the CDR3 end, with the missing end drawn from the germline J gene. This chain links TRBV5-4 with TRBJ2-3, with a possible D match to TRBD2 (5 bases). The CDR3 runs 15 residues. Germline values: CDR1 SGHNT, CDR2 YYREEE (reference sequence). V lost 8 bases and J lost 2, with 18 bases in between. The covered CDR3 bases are TGTGCCAGTCACGGAGGTACAGAATCCACAGATACG. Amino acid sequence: CASHGGTESTDT. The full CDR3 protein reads CASHGGTESTDTQYF.

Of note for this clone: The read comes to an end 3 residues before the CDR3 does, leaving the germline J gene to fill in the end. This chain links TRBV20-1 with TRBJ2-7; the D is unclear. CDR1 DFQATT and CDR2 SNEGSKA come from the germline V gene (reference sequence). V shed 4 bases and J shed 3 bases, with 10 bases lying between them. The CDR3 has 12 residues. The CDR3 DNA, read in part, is TGCAGTGCTAATCCCCTCCTCTACGAG. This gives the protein CSANPLLYE. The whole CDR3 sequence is CSANPLLYEQYF.

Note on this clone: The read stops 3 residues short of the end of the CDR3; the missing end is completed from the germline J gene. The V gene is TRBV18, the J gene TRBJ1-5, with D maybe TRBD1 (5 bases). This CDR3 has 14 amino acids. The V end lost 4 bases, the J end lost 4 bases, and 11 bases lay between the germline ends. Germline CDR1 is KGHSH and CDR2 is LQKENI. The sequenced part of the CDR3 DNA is TGTGCCAGCTCACGACCTGGGGGGAATCAGCCC. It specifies CASSRPGGNQP. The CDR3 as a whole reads CASSRPGGNQPQHF.

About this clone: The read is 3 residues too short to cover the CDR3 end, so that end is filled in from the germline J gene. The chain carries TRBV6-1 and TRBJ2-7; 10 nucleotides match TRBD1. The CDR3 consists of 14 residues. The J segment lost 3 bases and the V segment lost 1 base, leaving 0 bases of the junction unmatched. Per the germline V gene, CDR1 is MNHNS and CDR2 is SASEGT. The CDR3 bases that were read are TGTGCCAGCAGTGAAGGGACAGGGGGCTACGAG. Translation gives CASSEGTGGYE. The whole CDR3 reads CASSEGTGGYEQYF.

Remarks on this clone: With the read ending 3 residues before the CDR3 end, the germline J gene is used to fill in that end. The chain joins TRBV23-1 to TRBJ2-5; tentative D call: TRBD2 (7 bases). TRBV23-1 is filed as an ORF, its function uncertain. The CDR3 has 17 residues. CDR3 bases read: TGCGCCAGCAGTCCGATTTATGAGGGGGGGCCAACAGATACC. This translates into CASSPIYEGGPTDT. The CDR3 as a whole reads CASSPIYEGGPTDTQYF.